The T cell receptor beta chain under discussion was sequenced for a study of blood T cell repertoires in COVID-19. Whole-study context: PBMCs, B-cell-depleted T cells, or T cells were the source of the cDNA or gDNA that made up the material.

Trimming stripped 1 base from V and 7 bases from J, with 21 bases between. Germline loops: CDR1 SGHDT, CDR2 YYEEEE. CDR3 length equals 16 residues. Recovered participants had two consecutive negative NP/OP PCR tests, healthcare professional clearance, or symptom resolution. Assay used: immunoSEQ multiplex PCR; TCRdb lists only in-frame clones, some missing. The table includes a few hundred thousand clones, roughly 90% detected once. This clone was counted between two and nine times. The sequence was collected from a woman between 40 and 55 years old who had recovered from COVID-19. This chain connects TRBV5-6 to TRBJ2-7, with a weak D call TRBD1 (5 bases). Sequenced sample: PBMCs or T cells enriched from blood (not recorded which). CDR3 bases: TGTGCCAGCAGCTTGTACGGTAGAAGCTACTCAGGGGAGCAGTACTTC. Protein product: CASSLYGRSYSGEQYF.